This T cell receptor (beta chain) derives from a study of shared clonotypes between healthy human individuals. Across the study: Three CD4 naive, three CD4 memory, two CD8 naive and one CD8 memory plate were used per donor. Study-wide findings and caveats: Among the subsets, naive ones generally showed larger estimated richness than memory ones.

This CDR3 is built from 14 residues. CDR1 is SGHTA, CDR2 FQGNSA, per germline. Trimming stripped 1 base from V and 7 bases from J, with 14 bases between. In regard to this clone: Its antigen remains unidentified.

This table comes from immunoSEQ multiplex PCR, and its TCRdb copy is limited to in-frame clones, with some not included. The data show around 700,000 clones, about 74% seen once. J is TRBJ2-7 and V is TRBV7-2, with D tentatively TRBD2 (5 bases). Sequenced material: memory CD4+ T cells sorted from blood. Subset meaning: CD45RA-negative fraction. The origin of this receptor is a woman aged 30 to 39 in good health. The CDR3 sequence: CASSLGHYPGEQYF. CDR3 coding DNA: TGTGCCAGCAGCTTAGGCCACTATCCGGGGGAGCAGTACTTC.